This T cell receptor (beta chain) was sequenced for a study of Graves' ophthalmopathy and Graves' hyperthyroidism. CDR3 regions of TCR beta were amplified from RNA transcripts. After a first-round RT-PCR with HTBI primers, a second-round multiplex PCR was run. A single record per CDR3 protein comes from TCRdb applying MiXCR to the multiplex PCR reads. The sample includes just over 400,000 distinct CDR3 sequences, over 20% of them seen just once. This clonotype was picked up many times. The PBMCs used were ones drawn from about 9.7 ml of fresh peripheral blood. This TCR came from a woman aged 18-29 years with stable Graves' hyperthyroidism. Sequencing was done on a sample of peripheral blood.

The CDR3 DNA reads as TGTGCCAGACACGGGCGGCAGGGGGCTTCCAGGGAGACCCAGTACTTC. Translation gives CARHGRQGASRETQYF. V usage is TRBV28 and J usage is TRBJ2-5, with TRBD1 matching over 8 bases. CDR3 length: 16 amino acids. After removal of 9 bases from V and 5 bases from J, the junction contained 17 bases not matched to a gene. CDR1 is MDHEN, CDR2 SYDVKM, per germline. Looking up the rest from reference TRBV28 and TRBJ2-5 gives the full variable domain: DVKVTQSSRYLVKRTGEKVFLECVQDMDHENMFWYRQDPGLGLRLIYFSYDVKMKEKGDIPEGYSVSREKKERFSLILESASTNQTSMYLCARHGRQGASRETQYFGPGTRLLVL.